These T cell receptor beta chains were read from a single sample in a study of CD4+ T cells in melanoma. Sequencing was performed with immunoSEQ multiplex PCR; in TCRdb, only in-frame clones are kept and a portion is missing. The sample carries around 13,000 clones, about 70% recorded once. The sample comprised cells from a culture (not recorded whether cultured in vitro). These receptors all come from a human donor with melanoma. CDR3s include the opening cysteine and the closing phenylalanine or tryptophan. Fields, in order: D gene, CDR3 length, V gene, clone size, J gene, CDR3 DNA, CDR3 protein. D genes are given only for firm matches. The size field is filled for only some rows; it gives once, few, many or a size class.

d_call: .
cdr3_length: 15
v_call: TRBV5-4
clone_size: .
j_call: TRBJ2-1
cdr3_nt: TGTGCCAGCAGCTTGGTGGCTAGTGCTCCCCATGAGCAGTTCTTC
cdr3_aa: CASSLVASAPHEQFF

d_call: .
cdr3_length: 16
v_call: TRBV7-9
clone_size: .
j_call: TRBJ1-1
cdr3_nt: TGTGCCAGCAGCATCGGATCAGGGAGAGGGAACACTGAAGCTTTCTTT
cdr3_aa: CASSIGSGRGNTEAFF

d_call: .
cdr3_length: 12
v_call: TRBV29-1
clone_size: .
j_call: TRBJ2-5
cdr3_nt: TGCAGCGTTGCGGACAGCAGAGAGACCCAGTACTTC
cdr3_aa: CSVADSRETQYF

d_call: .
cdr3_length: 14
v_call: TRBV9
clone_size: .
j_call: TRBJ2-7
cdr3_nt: TGTGCCAGCAGCGTAGATGTAACGGACTACGAGCAGTACTTC
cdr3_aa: CASSVDVTDYEQYF

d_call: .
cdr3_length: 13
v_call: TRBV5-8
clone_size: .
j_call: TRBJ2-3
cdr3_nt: TGTGCCAGCAGCTTGGAAGGGTGGTATACGCAGTATTTT
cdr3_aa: CASSLEGWYTQYF

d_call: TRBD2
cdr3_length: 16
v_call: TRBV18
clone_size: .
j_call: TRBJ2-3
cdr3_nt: TGTGCCAGCTCACCAAGCGGGGGGACTAGCACAGATACGCAGTATTTT
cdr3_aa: CASSPSGGTSTDTQYF

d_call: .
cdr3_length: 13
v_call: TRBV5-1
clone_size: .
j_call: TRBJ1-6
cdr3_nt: TGCGCCAGCAAAGTTGGGGACAATTCACCCCTCCACTTT
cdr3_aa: CASKVGDNSPLHF

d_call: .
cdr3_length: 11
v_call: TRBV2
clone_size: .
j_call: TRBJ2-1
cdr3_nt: TGTGCCAGCAGCCAGTACAATGAGCAGTTCTTC
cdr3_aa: CASSQYNEQFF

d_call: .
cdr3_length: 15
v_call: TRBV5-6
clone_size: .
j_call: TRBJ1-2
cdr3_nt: TGTGCCAGCAGCTTGACAGGGAGACCTAACTATGGCTACACCTTC
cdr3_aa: CASSLTGRPNYGYTF

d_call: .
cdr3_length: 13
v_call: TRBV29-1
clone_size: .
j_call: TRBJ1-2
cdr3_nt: TGCAGCGTCTTGAAGGGCCAGAACTATGGCTACACCTTC
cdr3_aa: CSVLKGQNYGYTF

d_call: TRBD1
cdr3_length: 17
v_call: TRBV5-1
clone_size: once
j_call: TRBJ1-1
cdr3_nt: TGCGCCAGCAGCTTGGATGGGACAGGGGGCAGTGACACTGAAGCTTTCTTT
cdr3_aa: CASSLDGTGGSDTEAFF

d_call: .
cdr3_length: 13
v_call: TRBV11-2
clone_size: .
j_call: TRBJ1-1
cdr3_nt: TGTGCCAGCAGCTTTTGGCTGCTCACTGAAGCTTTCTTT
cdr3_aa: CASSFWLLTEAFF

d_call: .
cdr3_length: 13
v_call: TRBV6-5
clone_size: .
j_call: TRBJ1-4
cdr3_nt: TGTGCCAGCAGCCTCGATTATAATGAAAAACTGTTTTTT
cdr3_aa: CASSLDYNEKLFF

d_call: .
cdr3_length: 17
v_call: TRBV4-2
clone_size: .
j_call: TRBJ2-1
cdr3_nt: TGTGCCAGCAGCCAACATACCGGGACTTTCTCCTACAATGAGCAGTTCTTC
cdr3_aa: CASSQHTGTFSYNEQFF

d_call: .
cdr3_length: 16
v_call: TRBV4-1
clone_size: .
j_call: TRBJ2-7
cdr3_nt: TGCGCCAGCAGCCTTTCCCGGTTGGGCACGGGGGACGAGCAGTACTTC
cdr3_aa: CASSLSRLGTGDEQYF

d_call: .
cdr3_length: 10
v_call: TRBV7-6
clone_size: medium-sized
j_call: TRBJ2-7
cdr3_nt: TGTGCCAGCAGCTTCGGCGAGCAGTACTTC
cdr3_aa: CASSFGEQYF

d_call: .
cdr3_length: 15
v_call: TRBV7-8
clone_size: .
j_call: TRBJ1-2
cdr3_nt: TGTGCCAGCACCTTTTCCGGGACATCTCTTTATGGCTACACCTTC
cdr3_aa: CASTFSGTSLYGYTF

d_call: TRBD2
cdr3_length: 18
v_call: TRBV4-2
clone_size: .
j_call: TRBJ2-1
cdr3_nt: TGTGCCAGCAGCCGCGGGGGGGTAGCGGGGGGCTCCTACAATGAGCAGTTCTTC
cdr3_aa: CASSRGGVAGGSYNEQFF

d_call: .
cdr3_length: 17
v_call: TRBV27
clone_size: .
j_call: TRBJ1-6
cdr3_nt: TGTGCCAGCAGTCCAACGTCCCGGGGACCCTATAATTCACCCCTCCACTTT
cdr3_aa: CASSPTSRGPYNSPLHF

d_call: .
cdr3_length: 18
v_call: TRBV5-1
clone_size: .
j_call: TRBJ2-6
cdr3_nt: TGCGCCAGCAGCTTGGGACAGAGCCTATCGGCTGGGGCCAACGTCCTGACTTTC
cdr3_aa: CASSLGQSLSAGANVLTF

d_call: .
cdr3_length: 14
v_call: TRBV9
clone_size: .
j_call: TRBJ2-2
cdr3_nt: TGTGCCAGCAGCGTAGCTAGTAGGGCCGGGGAGCTGTTTTTT
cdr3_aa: CASSVASRAGELFF

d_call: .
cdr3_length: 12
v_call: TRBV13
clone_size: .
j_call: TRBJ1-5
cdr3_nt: TGTGCCAGCAGCTTTTCCCGGCACGGGGATCATTTT
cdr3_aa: CASSFSRHGDHF

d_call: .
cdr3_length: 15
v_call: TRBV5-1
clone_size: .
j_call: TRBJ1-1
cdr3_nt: TGCGCCAGCAGCTTGGGGGACCTTCCGGCCACTGAAGCTTTCTTT
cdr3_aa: CASSLGDLPATEAFF

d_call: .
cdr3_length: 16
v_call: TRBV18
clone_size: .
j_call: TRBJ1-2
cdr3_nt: TGTGCCAGCTCCCCTACCGACCAGGCTGGAAACTATGGCTACACCTTC
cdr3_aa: CASSPTDQAGNYGYTF

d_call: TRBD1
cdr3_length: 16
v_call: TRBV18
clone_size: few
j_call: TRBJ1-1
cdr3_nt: TGTGCCAGCTCACCACCCGGGACAGGTGTGAACACTGAAGCTTTCTTT
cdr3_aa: CASSPPGTGVNTEAFF

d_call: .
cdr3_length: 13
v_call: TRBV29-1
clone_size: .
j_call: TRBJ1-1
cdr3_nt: TGCAGCGTTTCCTTACAGATGAACACTGAAGCTTTCTTT
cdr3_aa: CSVSLQMNTEAFF

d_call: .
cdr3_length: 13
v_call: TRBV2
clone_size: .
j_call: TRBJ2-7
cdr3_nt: TGTGCCAGCAGTGAAGGAGGAGATCGCGAGCAGTACTTC
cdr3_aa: CASSEGGDREQYF

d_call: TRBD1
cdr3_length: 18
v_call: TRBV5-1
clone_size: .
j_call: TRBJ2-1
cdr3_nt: TGCGCCAGCAGACGGACAGGGTCCACATCGATCTCCTACAATGAGCAGTTCTTC
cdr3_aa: CASRRTGSTSISYNEQFF

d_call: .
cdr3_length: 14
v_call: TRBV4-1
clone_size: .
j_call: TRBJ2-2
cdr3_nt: TGCGCCAGCAGCCAAGATACGCCGACCGGGGAGCTGTTTTTT
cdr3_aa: CASSQDTPTGELFF

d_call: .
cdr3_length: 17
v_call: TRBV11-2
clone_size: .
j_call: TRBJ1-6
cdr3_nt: TGTGCCAGCAGCTTAGTAGGTCTATTGGAACTAAATTCACCCCTCCACTTT
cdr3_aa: CASSLVGLLELNSPLHF

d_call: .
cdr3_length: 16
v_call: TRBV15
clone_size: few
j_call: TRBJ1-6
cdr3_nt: TGTGCCACCAGCAGAGACTCGGCAGGGCCCCGTTCACCCCTCCACTTT
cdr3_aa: CATSRDSAGPRSPLHF

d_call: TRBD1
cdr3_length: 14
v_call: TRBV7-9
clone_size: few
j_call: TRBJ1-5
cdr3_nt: TGTGCCAGCGCCCGCGGACAGGCGGGGCAGCCCCAGCATTTT
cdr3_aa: CASARGQAGQPQHF

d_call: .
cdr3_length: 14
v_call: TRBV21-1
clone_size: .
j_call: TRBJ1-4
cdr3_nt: TGTGCCAGCAGCAGGTTCCGGCTCCGGGAAAAACTGTTTTTT
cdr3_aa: CASSRFRLREKLFF